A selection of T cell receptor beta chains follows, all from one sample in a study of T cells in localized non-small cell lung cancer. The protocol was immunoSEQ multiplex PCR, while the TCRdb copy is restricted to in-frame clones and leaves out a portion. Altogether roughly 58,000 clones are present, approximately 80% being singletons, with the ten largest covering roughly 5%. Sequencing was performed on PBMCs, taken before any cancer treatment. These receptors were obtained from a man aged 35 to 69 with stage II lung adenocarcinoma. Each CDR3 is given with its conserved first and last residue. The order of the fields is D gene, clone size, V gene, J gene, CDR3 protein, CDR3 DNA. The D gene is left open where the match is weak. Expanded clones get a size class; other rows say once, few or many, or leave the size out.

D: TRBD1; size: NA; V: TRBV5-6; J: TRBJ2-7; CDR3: CASSGLGTGTGYEQYF; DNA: TGTGCCAGCAGCGGGCTAGGGACAGGGACAGGGTACGAGCAGTACTTC
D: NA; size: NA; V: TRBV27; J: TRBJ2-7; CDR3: CASSLSGRTPWEQYF; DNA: TGTGCCAGCAGTTTAAGTGGGAGGACCCCCTGGGAGCAGTACTTC
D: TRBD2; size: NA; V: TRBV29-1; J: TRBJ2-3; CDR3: CSVVSWLAGGPDTQYF; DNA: TGCAGCGTTGTTAGTTGGCTAGCGGGAGGCCCAGATACGCAGTATTTT
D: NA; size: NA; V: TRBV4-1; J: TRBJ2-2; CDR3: CASSQELGKTGELFF; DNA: TGCGCCAGCAGCCAAGAGCTAGGGAAAACCGGGGAGCTGTTTTTT
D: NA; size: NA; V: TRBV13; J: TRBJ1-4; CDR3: CASSPRQWSEKLFF; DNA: TGTGCCAGCAGCCCGCGGCAGTGGAGTGAAAAACTGTTTTTT
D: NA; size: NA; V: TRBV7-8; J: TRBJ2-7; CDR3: CASSSGTGYYEQYF; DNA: TGTGCCAGCAGCTCCGGGACGGGTTACTACGAGCAGTACTTC
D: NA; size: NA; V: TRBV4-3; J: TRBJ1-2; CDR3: CASSQADGQTNYGYTF; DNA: TGCGCCAGCAGCCAGGCGGACGGACAAACTAACTATGGCTACACCTTC
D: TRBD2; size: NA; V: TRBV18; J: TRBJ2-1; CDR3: CASSPRQLAGSRSYNEQFF; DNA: TGTGCCAGCTCACCACGTCAACTAGCGGGCTCTCGCTCCTACAATGAGCAGTTCTTC
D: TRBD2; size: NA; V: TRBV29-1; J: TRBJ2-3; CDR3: CSVEDPTSGEETDTQYF; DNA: TGCAGCGTTGAAGATCCAACTAGCGGGGAGGAGACAGATACGCAGTATTTT
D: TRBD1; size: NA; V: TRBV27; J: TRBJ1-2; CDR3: CASSFRDRGKSNYGYTF; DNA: TGTGCCAGCAGTTTCCGGGACAGGGGTAAATCTAACTATGGCTACACCTTC
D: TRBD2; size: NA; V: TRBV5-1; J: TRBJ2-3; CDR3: CASSLDGLAADTQYF; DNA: TGCGCCAGCAGCTTGGACGGGCTAGCGGCAGATACGCAGTATTTT
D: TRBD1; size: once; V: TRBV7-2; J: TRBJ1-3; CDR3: CASSSQGAQGNTIYF; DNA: TGTGCCAGCAGCTCCCAGGGGGCACAAGGAAACACCATATATTTT
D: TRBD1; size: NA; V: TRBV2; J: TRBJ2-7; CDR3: CASSTDRVTYEQYF; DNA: TGTGCCAGCAGTACGGACAGGGTCACCTACGAGCAGTACTTC
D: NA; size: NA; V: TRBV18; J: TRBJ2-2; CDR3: CASSLGPTDGELFF; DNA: TGTGCCAGCTCCCTGGGCCCGACAGACGGGGAGCTGTTTTTT
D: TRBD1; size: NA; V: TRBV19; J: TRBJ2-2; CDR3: CASSVPPGTGFTGELFF; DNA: TGTGCCAGTAGTGTCCCCCCCGGGACAGGGTTCACCGGGGAGCTGTTTTTT
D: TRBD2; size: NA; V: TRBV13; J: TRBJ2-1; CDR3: CASSGTSHNEQFF; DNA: TGTGCCAGCAGCGGGACTAGCCACAATGAGCAGTTCTTC